The following is a T cell receptor beta chain sequence with its context. Its antigen is still unknown. PCR employed 60 Vbeta and 13 Jbeta primers. Original methodology: Unique TCR beta chains totaled some 80 million in a later count, with approximately 11 million of them shared. Assay: immunoSEQ multiplex PCR; the TCRdb copy retains only in-frame clones and omits some. V and J calls and clone size follow that table, whereas D and trimming were derived from the DNA. The sample includes around 170,000 clones, approximately 78% of them seen just once. These data are taken from a study of cytomegalovirus exposure and HLA in healthy donors. The CDR3 sequence is 13 residues long. The germline V gene has CDR1 SQVTM and CDR2 ANQGSEA. V lost 6 bases, J lost 6 bases, and 4 bases stayed unmatched. Unrecorded immune exposure was likely among donors, who were nominally healthy when sampled. Regarding the study as a whole: A later examination showed that TCR association rates differed by HLA locus, with DRB1 most and HLA-C fewest.

The chain links TRBV29-1 to TRBJ2-2; 10 bases fit TRBD1. The sample comprised PBMCs. The TCR was taken from a woman aged 18-30 years in good health and CMV-seronegative. Here the CDR3 DNA reads TGCAGCGTCGCCGGACAGGGGGCCGGGGAGCTGTTTTTT. It is translated as CSVAGQGAGELFF.